Below, 25 T cell receptor beta chains from the same sample are listed, as sequenced in a study of T cells in Graves' hyperthyroidism and ophthalmopathy. TCR beta CDR3 regions were amplified from RNA. The HTBI set primed first-round TCR CDR3 RT-PCR. TCRdb re-derived calls from the multiplex PCR reads in MiXCR, one entry per CDR3 protein. The profile shows around 440,000 distinct CDR3 sequences, approximately 14% of them singletons. The sequenced material came from blood. The receptors derive from a woman between 18 and 30 years old with Graves' hyperthyroidism.

This clonotype was seen ten or more times. The genes are TRBV28 and TRBJ2-1, with D perhaps matching TRBD2 (6 bases). This CDR3 is 16 amino acids long. Germline V gives CDR1 MDHEN, CDR2 SYDVKM. V was cut by 2 bases and J by 7 bases, with 18 bases left in between. The CDR3 protein is CASSLGGAGNGNEQFF. DNA for the CDR3: TGTGCCAGCAGTTTAGGAGGGGCAGGAAATGGGAATGAGCAGTTCTTC. Full variable domain (outside the CDR3, taken from reference TRBV28 and TRBJ2-1): DVKVTQSSRYLVKRTGEKVFLECVQDMDHENMFWYRQDPGLGLRLIYFSYDVKMKEKGDIPEGYSVSREKKERFSLILESASTNQTSMYLCASSLGGAGNGNEQFFGPGTRLTVL.

CDR3 nucleotides: TGTGCCAGCTCACAGAACCGGGACAGATTAGAAGATACGCAGTATTTT. Residues: CASSQNRDRLEDTQYF. The V and J genes are TRBV18 and TRBJ2-3; 7 bases line up with TRBD1. V shed 4 bases and J 5 bases; nucleotides not matched to a gene: 12. Looked up from germline, CDR1 is KGHSH and CDR2 is LQKENI. The CDR3 length is 16 residues.

At least ten counts were recorded for this clonotype. The chain uses TRBV7-9 and TRBJ2-7; D is undetermined. The V end was cut by 2 bases, the J end by 6 bases, with 11 bases between. CDR1 is SEHNR and CDR2 is FQNEAQ in the germline V gene (reference sequence). This CDR3 has 13 amino acids. The DNA for the CDR3 is TGTGCCAGCAGCTTACTCACTTTAGGCGAGCAGTACTTC. Protein product: CASSLLTLGEQYF. Variable domain in full (rest from reference TRBV7-9 and TRBJ2-7): DTGVSQNPRHKITKRGQNVTFRCDPISEHNRLYWYRQTLGQGPEFLTYFQNEAQLEKSRLLSDRFSAERPKGSFSTLEIQRTEQGDSAMYLCASSLLTLGEQYFGPGTRLTVT.

The chain couples TRBV7-2 to TRBJ2-3, with TRBD1 identical over 12 bases. The length of the CDR3 is 15 residues. J was trimmed by 5 bases and V by 5 bases; bases with no gene match: 5. Germline V gene sequence: CDR1 SGHTA, CDR2 FQGNSA. The CDR3 DNA is TGTGCCAGCAGCCCCGGGACAGGGGGCGTAGATACGCAGTATTTT. Its translation is CASSPGTGGVDTQYF. Variable domain in full (rest from reference TRBV7-2 and TRBJ2-3): GAGVSQSPSNKVTEKGKDVELRCDPISGHTALYWYRQSLGQGLEFLIYFQGNSAPDKSGLPSDRFSAERTGGSVSTLTIQRTQQEDSAVYLCASSPGTGGVDTQYFGPGTRLTVL.

This clonotype was seen repeatedly, ten times or more. V is TRBV28 and J is TRBJ2-7, with D maybe TRBD2 (6 bases). Germline V CDR1 and CDR2: MDHEN, SYDVKM. The CDR3 covers 14 residues. V was shortened by 4 bases and J by 2 bases, with 12 bases between the two germline ends. The CDR3 loop is CASSYSGTPYEQYF. The CDR3 nucleotides read TGTGCCAGCAGTTATTCCGGGACTCCCTACGAGCAGTACTTC.

There are many counts of this clonotype. The V gene is TRBV12-3 or TRBV12-4, the J gene TRBJ1-2; 8 bases agree with TRBD1. The CDR3 sequence is 13 residues long. J gave up 7 bases and V 6 bases, and 7 bases lay outside the gene matches. The CDR3 sequence: CASSYRGGAGYTF. CDR3 in DNA: TGTGCCAGCAGCTACAGGGGGGGCGCTGGCTACACCTTC.

V gene TRBV28 combines with J gene TRBJ1-2; D is perhaps TRBD1 (5 bases). The ends were cut back, 6 bases at V and 5 bases at J, with 10 bases in the middle. This CDR3 region has 12 residues. The V gene's germline CDR1 is MDHEN and CDR2 SYDVKM. The CDR3 region has the DNA TGTGCCAGCAGGAGTGGGGGGTATGGCTACACCTTC. Amino acids: CASRSGGYGYTF.

This clonotype appeared many times. Compared with germline, one end of the junction differs, possibly owing to a read error. The chain uses TRBV7-7 and TRBJ1-2; D gene ambiguous. CDR3 length: 14 residues. The germline V gene has CDR1 SSHAT and CDR2 FNYEAQ (reference sequence). The CDR3, as DNA: TGTGCTAGCAGCTTACCACCGTGGGCTTATGGCTACACCTTC. Residues: CASSLPPWAYGYTF.

This clonotype was recorded at least ten times. The genes are TRBV7-9 and TRBJ2-7; 7 nucleotides match TRBD1. Germline CDR1 reads SEHNR; CDR2 reads FQNEAQ (reference sequence). The V gene end was trimmed by 1 base and the J gene end by 7 bases; junction bases not matched to a gene: 10. The length of the CDR3 is 15 residues. The CDR3 spells CASSLEGTEKVEQYF. The CDR3 nucleotides are TGTGCCAGCAGCTTAGAAGGGACAGAGAAAGTGGAGCAGTACTTC.

This clonotype was found many times. The V and J genes are TRBV3-1 and TRBJ2-1; D is perhaps TRBD1 (7 bases). Trimming stripped 1 base from V and 7 bases from J, with 14 bases between. Germline values: CDR1 LGHDT, CDR2 YNNKEL (reference sequence). CDR3 length: 15 amino acids. CDR3: CASSQGSPGGNEQFF. CDR3 coding DNA: TGTGCCAGCAGCCAAGGATCACCAGGGGGGAATGAGCAGTTCTTC.

This chain links TRBV6-5 with TRBJ1-1; D call uncertain. This CDR3 has 13 amino acids. Germline loops: CDR1 MNHEY, CDR2 SVGAGI. The germline V and J ends were trimmed by 0 bases and 9 bases, with 11 bases remaining between them. The CDR3 is CASSYSTSAQAFF. In DNA, the CDR3 is TGTGCCAGCAGTTACTCGACCTCGGCCCAAGCTTTCTTT.

The sample holds a few counts of this clonotype. The rearrangement links TRBV29-1 to TRBJ1-2, with 12 nucleotides matching TRBD1. The V gene end was trimmed by 2 bases and the J gene end by 5 bases; junction bases not matched to a gene: 12. This CDR3 is 17 amino acids long. CDR1 is SQVTM and CDR2 is ANQGSEA in the germline V gene. This chain's CDR3 is CSVELGTGGSKDYGYTF. The CDR3 region has the DNA TGCAGCGTTGAACTAGGGACAGGGGGCTCAAAGGATTATGGCTACACCTTC.

The chain has TRBV20-1 and TRBJ2-7; 8 nucleotides agree with TRBD1. In germline, CDR1 is DFQATT, CDR2 SNEGSKA (reference sequence). The V gene end was trimmed by 3 bases and the J gene end by 8 bases; junction bases not matched to a gene: 15. The CDR3 spans 15 residues. CDR3: CSASIQRQGIFKQYF. The DNA for the CDR3 is TGCAGTGCTAGTATTCAGCGACAGGGGATTTTTAAGCAGTACTTC.

This clonotype was counted ten times or more. The V call is TRBV20-1, the J call TRBJ2-3; 10 bases align to TRBD2. CDR1 is DFQATT and CDR2 is SNEGSKA in the germline V gene (reference sequence). The CDR3 has 14 amino acids. J lost 4 bases, V lost 4 bases, and 5 bases had no gene match. For the CDR3, the DNA is TGCAGTGCTATGGAGCGGGAGGGGGCAGATACGCAGTATTTT. Amino acids: CSAMEREGADTQYF.

A remark on this clonotype: Because the CDR3 is missing its conserved closing phenylalanine or tryptophan, this is likely a read error. The chain links TRBV15 to TRBJ2-3; D unclear. This CDR3 is 13 amino acids long. Trimming took off 5 bases at V and 3 bases at J, with 9 bases between the two ends. CDR1 LNHNV and CDR2 YYDKDF come from the germline V gene (reference sequence). The CDR3 coding sequence is TGTGCCACCAGCCTCCGAGTGACAGATACGCAGTATCTT. Its protein is CATSLRVTDTQYL.

This clonotype was detected many times. The chain recombines TRBV28 with TRBJ1-4; 7 bases are shared with TRBD1. The CDR3 runs to 15 residues. V dropped 7 bases and J dropped 2; count of bases not matched to a gene: 7. Germline CDR1 MDHEN, CDR2 SYDVKM. The CDR3 DNA reads TGTGCCAGCACCCGACAGGGAGGTACTAATGAAAAACTGTTTTTT. Residues: CASTRQGGTNEKLFF.

The chain uses TRBV9 and TRBJ1-2; 9 bases agree with TRBD1. Per germline, CDR1 SGDLS and CDR2 YYNGEE. The CDR3 loop spans 14 amino acids. The junction had 4 bases not matched to a gene; V was cut back by 3 bases and J by 4 bases. CDR3 bases: TGTGCCAGCAGCGCCGACAGGGGGTTCTATGGCTACACCTTC. Amino acids: CASSADRGFYGYTF.

The chain carries TRBV5-5 and TRBJ1-1; D call uncertain. The CDR3 runs 14 residues. V lost 4 bases and J lost 1, with 11 bases in between. The V gene's germline CDR1 is SGHKS and CDR2 YYEKEE (reference sequence). The CDR3 DNA follows: TGTGCCAGCAGCCGATCTCCGGGGAACACTGAAGCTTTCTTT. It yields the protein CASSRSPGNTEAFF.

This clonotype has more than one count but fewer than ten. The chain is built from TRBV2 and TRBJ2-4; 7 positions agree with TRBD1. With V trimmed by 1 base and J by 0 bases, 12 bases remained unmatched. Germline assignment: CDR1 SNHLY and CDR2 FYNNEI. CDR3 length equals 19 residues. The CDR3 here is CASSEGDSLGLGAKNIQYF. The CDR3 DNA reads TGTGCCAGCAGTGAAGGGGACAGCTTAGGTCTGGGAGCCAAAAACATTCAGTACTTC.

This clonotype was counted ten times or more. J is TRBJ1-1 and V is TRBV5-1; D not resolved. V was clipped by 6 bases and J by 1 base, with 7 bases between them. CDR3 length: 12 amino acids. CDR1 and CDR2 (germline): SGHRS, YFSETQ. The CDR3 loop is CASKTANTEAFF. The CDR3, as DNA: TGCGCCAGCAAGACCGCGAACACTGAAGCTTTCTTT.

The CDR3 loop reads CAASVLGTGDSPLHF. The DNA for the CDR3 is TGTGCCGCCTCTGTTCTAGGGACAGGCGATTCACCCCTCCACTTT. V usage is TRBV6-2 or TRBV6-3 and J usage is TRBJ1-6, with 8 bases fitting TRBD1. The junction had 14 bases not matched to a gene; V was cut back by 11 bases and J by 8 bases. Per the germline V gene, CDR1 is MNHEY and CDR2 is SVGEGT. The CDR3 runs to 15 residues.

This clonotype was detected many times. This chain uses TRBV2 with TRBJ1-6; maybe TRBD1 (6 bases). There are 15 residues in the CDR3. CDR1 SNHLY and CDR2 FYNNEI come from the germline V gene. Trimming took 5 bases from V and 6 from J, leaving 14 bases between them. The CDR3: CASSRQTGANSPLHF. The CDR3 DNA is TGTGCCAGCAGTCGTCAGACAGGAGCTAATTCACCCCTCCACTTT.

The chain's CDR3 is CASSSGEFSNQPQHF. DNA for the CDR3: TGCGCCAGCAGTTCGGGGGAATTTAGCAATCAGCCCCAGCATTTT. The genes are TRBV5-1 and TRBJ1-5, with D perhaps matching TRBD1 (5 bases). CDR1 is SGHRS and CDR2 is YFSETQ in the germline V gene. The length of the CDR3 is 15 residues. The V gene lost 5 bases and the J gene lost 0 bases, with 12 bases spanning the gap.

At least ten counts were recorded for this clonotype. Written as DNA, the CDR3 is TGTGCCAGCAGTTTAGCGGGCCCGGGTACTAACTATGGCTACACCTTC. Encoded protein: CASSLAGPGTNYGYTF. This sequence joins TRBV12-3 or TRBV12-4 and TRBJ1-2; D unclear. The CDR3 has 16 residues. The ends were cut back, 0 bases at V and 0 bases at J, with 11 bases in the middle.

Concerning this clonotype itself: This may be a read error, as it is one base from a much larger clone. The rearrangement uses TRBV20-1 and TRBJ2-7, with D unclear. Germline CDR1 reads DFQATT; CDR2 reads SNEGSKA (reference sequence). The CDR3 length is 11 residues. Trimming removed 3 bases from V and 7 bases from J, with 10 bases in between. The CDR3 DNA follows: TGCAGTGCTAGCTCGGAAGATGAGCAGTACTTC. It encodes CSASSEDEQYF.